The following is a T cell receptor (beta chain) sequence with its context. Its specificity is not known. The CDR3 spans 13 residues. Looked up from germline, CDR1 is SQVTM and CDR2 is ANQGSEA. V dropped 8 bases and J dropped 3; count of bases not matched to a gene: 4. These data come from a study of cytomegalovirus exposure and HLA in healthy donors. In the study overall: Genotyping of roughly 400 donors showed that about 83% belonged to the Caucasian-associated ancestry cluster. Overall study findings and caveats: V segments that were indistinguishable, TRBV6-2 and TRBV6-3 among them, were omitted from analysis. Most TCR beta V segments were productive about 90% or about 30% of the time in an earlier analysis.

With 60 Vbeta and 13 Jbeta primers, the PCR was carried out. Only in-frame clones appear in the TCRdb table, and some are missing; sequencing was by immunoSEQ multiplex PCR. The sample gives approximately 100,000 clones, about three quarters of which show up once; approximately 5% is in the top ten. Sequenced sample: PBMCs. The sequence was obtained from a young woman in good health and CMV-seropositive. This sequence joins TRBV29-1 and TRBJ2-3; TRBD2 aligns across 11 bases. The CDR3 nucleotides read TGCAGCATGACTAGCGGGACTACAGATACGCAGTATTTT. This gives the protein CSMTSGTTDTQYF.